These 10 T cell receptor beta chains were all obtained from the same sample, sequenced in a study of blood T cell repertoires in COVID-19. Sequencing was performed with immunoSEQ multiplex PCR; in TCRdb, only in-frame clones are kept and a portion is missing. The table lists about 170,000 clones, more than 70% of them singletons. What was sequenced was peripheral blood. These TCRs come from a woman older than 75 with active or convalescent COVID-19.

This chain joins TRBV10-3 and TRBJ1-1, with 8 positions matching TRBD1. Trimming took 8 bases from V and 1 from J; bases not matched to a gene: 6. Germline V gene sequence: CDR1 ENHRY, CDR2 SYGVKD. The CDR3 covers 14 residues. CDR3 sequence (DNA): TGTGCCATCGGGACAGGCGTAAGGAACACTGAAGCTTTCTTT. It is translated as CAIGTGVRNTEAFF.

This clone has a single count. The chain recombines TRBV7-3 with TRBJ2-3; 7 nucleotides line up with TRBD1. The CDR3 has 13 residues. The germline V gene encodes CDR1 SGHTA and CDR2 FQGTGA. The trim removed 8 bases at V and 0 bases at J, leaving 2 bases unmatched. The CDR3 reads CASGTESTDTQYF. CDR3 nucleotides: TGTGCCAGCGGGACAGAAAGCACAGATACGCAGTATTTT.

The genes are TRBV5-4 and TRBJ2-1; 7 positions agree with TRBD2. The J segment lost 10 bases and the V segment lost 0 bases, leaving 13 bases of the junction unmatched. CDR1 SGHNT and CDR2 YYREEE come from the germline V gene (reference sequence). The CDR3 extends over 16 amino acids. The CDR3 DNA reads TGTGCCAGCAGCTTGGCCGGGGGACTAATCGTTGGGGAGCAGTTCTTC. Its translation is CASSLAGGLIVGEQFF.

The V call is TRBV6-9, the J call TRBJ1-1; D not resolved. V shed 1 base and J shed 1 base, with 7 bases lying between them. CDR1 and CDR2 from the germline V gene are MNHGY and SVAAGI. The CDR3 consists of 14 residues. CDR3: CASSYCSGNTEAFF. The CDR3 nucleotides read TGTGCCAGCAGTTATTGTAGCGGGAACACTGAAGCTTTCTTT.

The chain has TRBV5-1 and TRBJ1-6, with 9 bases matching TRBD1. Germline V gene data show CDR1 as SGHRS and CDR2 as YFSETQ. This CDR3 contains 14 residues. Trimming removed 4 bases from V and 9 bases from J; junction bases left unmatched: 5. The CDR3 DNA is TGCGCCAGCAGCCTGACAGGGGGAAGTTCACCCCTCCACTTT. It encodes CASSLTGGSSPLHF.

The gene calls are TRBV2 and TRBJ2-1; the D gene is possibly TRBD1 (6 bases). Germline CDR1 reads SNHLY; CDR2 reads FYNNEI. This CDR3 spans 14 amino acids. V was pared by 6 bases and J by 1 base, with 10 bases between. CDR3: CASRPGVSYNEQFF. The CDR3 coding sequence is TGTGCCAGCAGGCCAGGGGTTTCCTACAATGAGCAGTTCTTC.

The rearrangement links TRBV19 to TRBJ2-7; 8 nucleotides match TRBD2. Germline lookup yields CDR1 LNHDA and CDR2 SQIVND (reference sequence). V lost 9 bases to trimming and J lost 7 bases; unmatched junction nucleotides: 11. The CDR3 extends over 13 amino acids. Here the CDR3 reads CASGGDYLLEQYF. In DNA, the CDR3 is TGTGCCAGCGGGGGGGACTACCTCCTAGAGCAGTACTTC. The complete variable domain, with remaining parts taken from reference TRBV19 and TRBJ2-7, reads DGGITQSPKYLFRKEGQNVTLSCEQNLNHDAMYWYRQDPGQGLRLIYYSQIVNDFQKGDIAEGYSVSREKKESFPLTVTSAQKNPTAFYLCASGGDYLLEQYFGPGTRLTVT.

The rearrangement uses TRBV7-9 and TRBJ1-2; the match to TRBD1 covers 8 bases. Germline lookup yields CDR1 SEHNR and CDR2 FQNEAQ (reference sequence). The CDR3 is made up of 15 amino acids. V trimming: 4 bases; J trimming: 10 bases; junction bases outside the gene matches: 14. This chain's CDR3 is CASSSTGQDPKHYTF. CDR3 coding DNA: TGTGCCAGCAGCTCGACGGGACAGGATCCCAAGCACTACACCTTC.

J is TRBJ1-1 and V is TRBV29-1; D possibly corresponds to TRBD1 (5 bases). CDR1 is SQVTM and CDR2 is ANQGSEA in the germline V gene. V gave up 6 bases and J gave up 1 base, with 12 bases separating them. The CDR3 runs to 13 residues. The CDR3 sequence: CSVTGDGNTEAFF. In DNA form, the CDR3 reads TGCAGCGTGACGGGGGATGGGAACACTGAAGCTTTCTTT.

The chain has TRBV11-3 and TRBJ2-7, with 8 bases that match TRBD1. This CDR3 comprises 14 residues. With 2 bases clipped from V and 2 bases from J, the junction kept 2 bases outside the gene matches. Germline CDR1 is SGHNT and CDR2 is YENEEA. CDR3 nucleotides: TGTGCCAGCAGCTTACAGGGGGCTACCTACGAGCAGTACTTC. It codes for CASSLQGATYEQYF.